The 20 T cell receptor beta chains below were found in one sample sequenced in a study of T cells in pancreatic ductal adenocarcinoma. No neoadjuvant therapy was given to the selected pancreatic ductal adenocarcinoma patients before their surgery. Clones were read by immunoSEQ multiplex PCR, and TCRdb kept only the in-frame ones, dropping some. The repertoire holds approximately 97,000 clones, with roughly 96% as singletons. Input material: PBMCs. The source of these receptors is a human donor with pancreatic ductal adenocarcinoma.

The chain carries TRBV11-1 and TRBJ2-5; D perhaps matches TRBD1 (5 bases). Germline CDR1 SGHAT, CDR2 FQDESV (reference sequence). The CDR3 runs 16 residues. The V and J ends lost 6 bases and 1 base respectively, with 18 bases between them. CDR3 sequence (DNA): TGTGCCAGCAGGCCCCGGGTGACAGAGACCCAAGAGACCCAGTACTTC. It is translated as CASRPRVTETQETQYF.

The gene calls are TRBV28 and TRBJ1-5; 12 nucleotides align to TRBD1. Germline lookup yields CDR1 MDHEN and CDR2 SYDVKM. CDR3 length equals 14 residues. V was clipped by 6 bases and J by 6 bases; unmatched bases: 3. CDR3 sequence reads: CASRWDRGPQPQHF. CDR3 coding DNA: TGTGCCAGCAGATGGGACAGGGGGCCTCAGCCCCAGCATTTT. The full variable domain, completed using reference TRBV28 and TRBJ1-5, is DVKVTQSSRYLVKRTGEKVFLECVQDMDHENMFWYRQDPGLGLRLIYFSYDVKMKEKGDIPEGYSVSREKKERFSLILESASTNQTSMYLCASRWDRGPQPQHFGDGTRLSIL.

The V call is TRBV6-1, the J call TRBJ1-2; TRBD1 might be the D (6 bases). The CDR3 is 15 amino acids. The V end was cut by 7 bases, the J end by 7 bases, with 22 bases between. Germline V gives CDR1 MNHNS, CDR2 SASEGT. CDR3 bases: TGTGCCAGCAAGGGTTTTGCGGCAGGGGTTGGTGGCTACACCTTC. Amino acids: CASKGFAAGVGGYTF.

This clone occurred once. The genes are TRBV5-1 and TRBJ2-3; TRBD2 agrees at 10 bases. The CDR3 has 15 amino acids. Looked up from germline, CDR1 is SGHRS and CDR2 is YFSETQ. The J segment lost 6 bases and the V segment lost 0 bases, leaving 4 bases of the junction unmatched. CDR3 in DNA: TGCGCCAGCAGCTTGGTTGATAGCGGGAGGGATACGCAGTATTTT. As protein: CASSLVDSGRDTQYF.

This sequence joins TRBV7-9 and TRBJ2-1; 9 nucleotides agree with TRBD1. The length of the CDR3 is 15 residues. V was pared by 5 bases and J by 5 bases, with 7 bases of the junction left unmatched. The germline V gene encodes CDR1 SEHNR and CDR2 FQNEAQ (reference sequence). The CDR3 is CASSQDRGFHNEQFF. CDR3 bases: TGTGCCAGCAGCCAAGACAGGGGGTTTCACAATGAGCAGTTCTTC.

This clone was recorded once. The genes are TRBV29-1 and TRBJ2-3, with 8 positions matching TRBD1. Trimming removed 4 bases from V and 2 bases from J; junction bases left unmatched: 17. Germline V CDR1 and CDR2: SQVTM, ANQGSEA. The length of the CDR3 is 18 residues. The CDR3 nucleotides read TGCAGCGTTGTAATTCGACAGGGGCCGCTTGGCCACACAGATACGCAGTATTTT. Its protein product is CSVVIRQGPLGHTDTQYF.

The V gene is TRBV29-1, the J gene TRBJ2-1, with unresolved D. The CDR3 spans 12 residues. Trimming cost V 0 bases and J 5 bases, with 5 bases left between them. From germline, CDR1 is SQVTM and CDR2 ANQGSEA. The CDR3 protein is CSVEDNHNEQFF. The CDR3 DNA follows: TGCAGCGTTGAAGACAATCACAATGAGCAGTTCTTC.

The chain carries TRBV2 and TRBJ2-7, with no clear D. Germline assignment: CDR1 SNHLY and CDR2 FYNNEI. The CDR3 is 12 residues long. The V end was cut by 6 bases, the J end by 0 bases, with 6 bases between. The CDR3 spells CASSSYSYEQYF. The CDR3 coding sequence is TGTGCCAGCAGCTCCTACTCCTACGAGCAGTACTTC.

The chain employs TRBV7-9 and TRBJ2-1; 12 nucleotides agree with TRBD2. This CDR3 region has 16 residues. V lost 5 bases, J lost 3 bases, and 5 bases stayed unmatched. The germline V gene has CDR1 SEHNR and CDR2 FQNEAQ (reference sequence). The CDR3 nucleotides are TGTGCCAGCAGCCCTGGACTAGCGGGGTACTACAATGAGCAGTTCTTC. This codes for CASSPGLAGYYNEQFF.

This chain links TRBV5-4 with TRBJ2-1; 10 positions agree with TRBD2. After removal of 4 bases from V and 4 bases from J, the junction contained 5 bases not matched to a gene. Germline-derived CDR1 and CDR2 are SGHNT and YYREEE (reference sequence). This CDR3 spans 15 amino acids. DNA for the CDR3: TGTGCCAGCAGCATACCACTAGCGGGGTACAATGAGCAGTTCTTC. As protein: CASSIPLAGYNEQFF.

The V and J genes are TRBV10-3 and TRBJ2-1; 11 bases fit TRBD2. The CDR3 contains 15 residues. The junction had 6 bases not matched to a gene; V was cut back by 6 bases and J by 5 bases. The V gene's germline CDR1 is ENHRY and CDR2 SYGVKD. CDR3 residues: CAIRGGLADHNEQFF. The CDR3 nucleotides read TGTGCCATCAGGGGGGGACTAGCGGACCACAATGAGCAGTTCTTC.

The chain links TRBV7-2 to TRBJ1-5; a possible D gene is TRBD1 (6 bases). The CDR3 has 16 amino acids. V was shortened by 2 bases and J by 1 base, with 12 bases between the two germline ends. Germline values: CDR1 SGHTA, CDR2 FQGNSA. CDR3 sequence: CASSLMGAGSNQPQHF. In DNA, the CDR3 is TGTGCCAGCAGCTTAATGGGGGCAGGGAGCAATCAGCCCCAGCATTTT.

The chain combines TRBV19 with TRBJ1-5; TRBD1 agrees at 8 bases. After removal of 6 bases from V and 7 bases from J, the junction contained 5 bases not matched to a gene. This CDR3 spans 13 amino acids. The germline gives CDR1 LNHDA, CDR2 SQIVND (reference sequence). The CDR3 DNA sequence: TGTGCCAGTAGGACAGGGGTAGGACAGCCCCAGCATTTT. Its protein is CASRTGVGQPQHF. The full variable domain, in which reference TRBV19 and TRBJ1-5 provide the parts outside the CDR3, is DGGITQSPKYLFRKEGQNVTLSCEQNLNHDAMYWYRQDPGQGLRLIYYSQIVNDFQKGDIAEGYSVSREKKESFPLTVTSAQKNPTAFYLCASRTGVGQPQHFGDGTRLSIL.

This sequence joins TRBV30 and TRBJ2-7; 8 bases fit TRBD2. Germline CDR1 GTSNPN, CDR2 SVGIG (reference sequence). The trim removed 2 bases at V and 2 bases at J, leaving 11 bases unmatched. The CDR3 extends over 16 amino acids. Written as DNA, the CDR3 is TGTGCCTGGAGTCCTTACTCGGGACTAGTAACCTACGAGCAGTACTTC. Its protein product is CAWSPYSGLVTYEQYF.

J is TRBJ2-5 and V is TRBV11-2, with a possible D match to TRBD2 (6 bases). The CDR3 runs 15 residues. V was pared by 1 base and J by 4 bases, with 13 bases between. Per the germline V gene, CDR1 is SGHAT and CDR2 is FQNNGV. The CDR3 nucleotides are TGTGCCAGCAGCTTAGCGGGAGCGTTTGCAGAGACCCAGTACTTC. Translation gives CASSLAGAFAETQYF.

The CDR3 nucleotides read TGTGCCTGGAGGGGCCCCAGCGGGAGAACAGGGGCCTACGAGCAGTACTTC. It codes for CAWRGPSGRTGAYEQYF. The rearrangement links TRBV30 to TRBJ2-7; a possible D gene is TRBD2 (8 bases). The V gene's germline CDR1 is GTSNPN and CDR2 SVGIG (reference sequence). V gave up 3 bases and J gave up 2 bases, with 23 bases separating them. This CDR3 is built from 17 residues. Combining the CDR3 with reference TRBV30 and TRBJ2-7 gives the whole variable domain SQTIHQWPATLVQPVGSPLSLECTVEGTSNPNLYWYRQAAGRGLQLLFYSVGIGQISSEVPQNLSASRPQDRQFILSSKKLLLSDSGFYLCAWRGPSGRTGAYEQYFGPGTRLTVT.

The chain uses TRBV4-2 and TRBJ2-3, with 12 bases lining up with TRBD2. Trimming removed 0 bases from V and 4 bases from J; junction bases left unmatched: 14. The CDR3 spans 20 residues. CDR1 and CDR2 from the germline V gene are LGHNA and YNFKEQ. The CDR3 nucleotides are TGTGCCAGCAGCCAAGATTTTAGGACTAGCGGGGCGAAGGGGGCAGATACGCAGTATTTT. Translated: CASSQDFRTSGAKGADTQYF.

The V gene is TRBV7-2, the J gene TRBJ2-3; 8 nucleotides line up with TRBD2. Trimming took 4 bases from V and 2 from J; bases not matched to a gene: 5. CDR1 and CDR2 from the germline V gene are SGHTA and FQGNSA. The CDR3 consists of 15 residues. The CDR3 loop reads CASSSRSGNTDTQYF. CDR3 nucleotide sequence: TGTGCCAGCAGCTCGCGTAGCGGGAACACAGATACGCAGTATTTT.

V and J are TRBV11-2 and TRBJ2-1; TRBD2 matches at 10 bases. Germline loops: CDR1 SGHAT, CDR2 FQNNGV. There are 17 residues in the CDR3. V shed 4 bases, J shed 3 bases, and the junction held 9 bases outside the gene matches. The CDR3 DNA follows: TGTGCCAGCAGCTGGGGGGGAGCGGGAGGGTTCTACAATGAGCAGTTCTTC. This gives the protein CASSWGGAGGFYNEQFF.

V gene TRBV19 combines with J gene TRBJ2-5; no reliable D call. The CDR3 loop spans 13 amino acids. Germline CDR1 is LNHDA and CDR2 is SQIVND (reference sequence). V was clipped by 5 bases and J by 0 bases, with 7 bases between them. CDR3 sequence: CASSPSYQETQYF. DNA of the CDR3: TGTGCCAGTAGTCCCTCGTACCAAGAGACCCAGTACTTC.